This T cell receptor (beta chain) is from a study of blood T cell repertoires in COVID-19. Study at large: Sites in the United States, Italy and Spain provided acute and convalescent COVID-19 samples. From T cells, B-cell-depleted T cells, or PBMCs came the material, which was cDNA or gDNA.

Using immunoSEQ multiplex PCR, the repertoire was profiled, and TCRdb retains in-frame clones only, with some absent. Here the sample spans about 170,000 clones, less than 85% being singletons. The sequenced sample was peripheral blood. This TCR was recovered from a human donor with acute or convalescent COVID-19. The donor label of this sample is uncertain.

The CDR3 loop reads CASSLQGAGFSEAFF. In DNA form, the CDR3 reads TGTGCCAGCAGCCTGCAGGGGGCGGGGTTCTCTGAAGCTTTCTTT. The V call is TRBV7-3, the J call TRBJ1-1; 8 bases align to TRBD1. Unmatched junction bases numbered 11, after V lost 5 bases and J lost 6 bases. Looked up from germline, CDR1 is SGHTA and CDR2 is FQGTGA. The CDR3 length is 15 residues.